This TCR beta chain was recovered during a study of shared clonotypes between healthy human individuals. General study findings and limits: Shared across four donors were roughly 5% of the naive CD4 clonotypes. Clonotypes shared by all four sorted-subset donors had higher generation probabilities than non-shared clonotypes.

On this clone: The target antigen is unknown.

A CD45RA+ naive subset and a CD45RA-negative memory subset were split from CD4+ cells. Germline-derived CDR1 and CDR2 are LNHDA and SQIVND (reference sequence). The length of the CDR3 is 11 residues. Trimming removed 7 bases from V and 4 bases from J, with 7 bases in between. Clones were sequenced by immunoSEQ multiplex PCR, and TCRdb holds only the in-frame ones, with some missing. The sample contains 2 million to 3 million clones, 93% of which appear only once. The gene calls are TRBV19 and TRBJ1-2, with D uncertain. What was sequenced was naive CD4+ T cells from PBMCs. Sample subset: CD45RA+ positively selected. The clonotype originates from a man younger than 35 in good health. Some clones in this sample may be carry-over from other donors' samples. The CDR3 is CASNGLYGYTF. The CDR3 DNA reads TGTGCCAGTAACGGACTCTATGGCTACACCTTC. The whole variable domain, remainder taken from reference TRBV19 and TRBJ1-2, is DGGITQSPKYLFRKEGQNVTLSCEQNLNHDAMYWYRQDPGQGLRLIYYSQIVNDFQKGDIAEGYSVSREKKESFPLTVTSAQKNPTAFYLCASNGLYGYTFGSGTRLTVV.